This T cell receptor (beta chain) comes out of a study of patients and donors after allogeneic stem cell transplantation. The CDR3 sequence is 15 residues long. Trimming cost V 7 bases and J 5 bases, with 20 bases left between them. This clonotype was counted many times. TCRdb independently ran MiXCR on the RT-PCR reads; one entry per CDR3 protein. The repertoire holds more than 850,000 distinct CDR3 sequences, roughly 18% seen once, with around 6% in the top ten. This receptor was obtained from a human donor who was either an allogeneic HSCT recipient or a stem cell or donor lymphocyte infusion donor (not recorded which). It is not recorded whose cells these are; they may come from a transplant donor. This chain joins TRBV12-3 or TRBV12-4 and TRBJ1-1; maybe TRBD1 (6 bases). Sequenced sample: blood, either unsorted or a sorted T cell fraction (not recorded which). The CDR3 loop is CASMGEQGSGTEAFF. CDR3 coding DNA: TGTGCCAGCATGGGTGAACAGGGAAGCGGGACTGAAGCTTTCTTT.